This T cell receptor beta chain was recorded in a study of long-term antiretroviral therapy in people with HIV. The wider study: Of all samples, the earliest predate the 2015 immediate-ART recommendation by about a decade. Study results and limitations: Every time point showed a repertoire led by clones expanded before ART. Information on adherence to ART, viral resistance or therapy changes was unavailable.

A remark on this clone: Its antigen is unidentified.

CDR1 LNHDA and CDR2 SQIVND come from the germline V gene (reference sequence). The CDR3 length is 14 residues. After removal of 3 bases from V and 4 bases from J, the junction contained 5 bases not matched to a gene. The assay, immunoSEQ v3.0, was run at survey level. Data came from immunoSEQ multiplex PCR; TCRdb stores just in-frame clones and leaves some out. The data contain 25,000 to 30,000 clones, 80% to 85% of them singletons. At least one PBMC sample before ART and at least two after were required. The receptor was isolated from a man aged 18 to 29 with HIV. The starting material was unsorted PBMCs, obtained 0.4 years after starting antiretroviral therapy. V is TRBV19 and J is TRBJ1-2; TRBD1 matches 7 bases. Written as DNA, the CDR3 is TGTGCCAGTAGTATGCAGGGGGACCTCTATGGCTACACCTTC. It codes for CASSMQGDLYGYTF.